The source of this TCR beta chain is a study of T cell responses to AZD1222 COVID-19 vaccine (dated by TCRdb to the early 2020s). About the full investigation: AZD1222 recipients given second doses at about 4 weeks or at about 12 weeks were pooled, since spike-specific TCR depth and breadth were not found to differ between the two schedules. Trial participants were enrolled into age subgroups of 18-55, 56-69 and 70-plus years, which contained approximately 150, 28 and 58 TCR-sequenced participants, respectively. TCR sequencing was performed for roughly 240 trial participants, of whom about 200 were given two doses of AZD1222 and some 26 were given two doses of MenACWY control vaccine. The paper as a whole reports these results and caveats: Conclusions about previously exposed vaccinees were limited because only a handful of AZD1222 recipients were SARS-CoV-2 seropositive at baseline. Nearly half of unique spike-specific TCRs reportedly recognized epitopes outside regions mutated in the B.1.351 and B.1.1.7 variants. The vaccine-associated CD4 TCRs covered the entire spike protein, and the dominant responses fell in regions 160-218 and 743-854. No day 14 peak-response samples were available, so repertoires were characterized only after the peak T cell response. After two AZD1222 doses, spike-specific TCR breadth and depth were significantly higher than at day 0 and than in MenACWY recipients. Participants were mostly white British, with more females than males. The authors suggested clonal diversity may have been underestimated. The 56-69-year group was small, and its depth increase did not reach significance, likely because of low power.

The CDR3 regions of human TCRbeta chains were analyzed by immunosequencing. On the study's bioinformatics: Repertoire TCRs were checked for matches against a reference library of SARS-CoV-2-specific TCRs that had been generated using the MIRA antigen-specificity platform. Breadth meant the fraction of unique TCRs that were SARS-CoV-2-associated, whereas depth meant the fraction of total T cells that were SARS-CoV-2-associated. Each spike-specific TCR was assigned to its reactive spike region and to a CD4 or CD8 class using the MIRA data. Log10-transformed breadth and depth values were compared by one-way ANOVA with Sidak's multiple comparisons tests. The table comes from immuneACCESS by way of TCRdb, which keeps in-frame sequences with V and J called. Part of the clones is missing from these tables; in studies checked, under half for an unresolved V gene and the rest for unknown reasons. D and trimming were read from the DNA, whereas the V and J calls and clone size are those reported in that table. The sample has 150,000 to 200,000 clones on record, 85% to 90% of them singletons. The ten biggest clones cover approximately 1.6% of the sample.

After removal of 4 bases from V and 5 bases from J, the junction retains 5 bases not matched to a gene. The germline V gene supplies CDR1 SGDLS and CDR2 YYNGEE. The CDR3 numbers 14 residues from cysteine through phenylalanine. Kept here is only the CDR3 DNA, which spans 42 bases and is read in frame from base 1. As concerns this clone: This clone's antigen is unknown. Base qualities are not provided; no much larger clone lies one nucleotide away.

Interpreted using the paper, the time point label stands for: baseline before first vaccination. The vaccinee samples were drawn from two UK trials, COV001 and COV002, one of which was a single-blind randomized controlled phase 2/3 trial testing AZD1222 (ChAdOx1 nCoV-19) in healthy adults. Trial participant PBMC samples were collected at day 0 and day 28 after the second dose for TCRbeta chain sequencing. The chain joins TRBV9 to TRBJ1-5, with 8 bases matching TRBD1. The source of this sequence is an adult in good health. Specimen: peripheral blood, collected on day 0 of AZD1222 vaccination. The DNA sequence is given as TGTGCCAGCAGCCCAGACAGGGGTTATCAGCCCCAGCATTTT. The resulting protein is CASSPDRGYQPQHF.